Below, 21 T cell receptor beta chains from the same sample are listed, as sequenced in a study of blood T cell repertoires in COVID-19. Sequencing was performed with immunoSEQ multiplex PCR; in TCRdb, only in-frame clones are kept and a portion is missing. The sample yields about 470,000 clones, about 90% seen once. Sequenced input: PBMCs or T cells enriched from blood (not recorded which). The receptor set was obtained from a woman under 30 who had recovered from COVID-19.

The chain combines TRBV6-5 with TRBJ1-2, with D perhaps matching TRBD1 (6 bases). Germline CDR1 and CDR2: MNHEY and SVGAGI. The length of the CDR3 is 15 residues. Trimming cost V 5 bases and J 4 bases, with 17 bases left between them. The CDR3 DNA follows: TGTGCCAGCAGTCCAAGTAAAACAGGGTTCTATGGCTACACCTTC. Protein product: CASSPSKTGFYGYTF.

This clone was seen once. The genes are TRBV3-1 (or the pseudogene TRBV3-2) and TRBJ2-7; tentative D call: TRBD1 (5 bases). CDR3 length: 15 amino acids. Per germline, CDR1 LGHDT and CDR2 YNNKEL (reference sequence). Trimming cost V 0 bases and J 3 bases, with 12 bases left between them. CDR3 residues: CASSQDWGTDYEQYF. DNA of the CDR3: TGTGCCAGCAGCCAAGATTGGGGCACCGACTACGAGCAGTACTTC.

V and J are TRBV19 and TRBJ1-5; a weak D match, TRBD1 (5 bases). The V gene lost 7 bases and the J gene lost 3 bases, with 7 bases spanning the gap. This CDR3 contains 12 residues. Germline-derived CDR1 and CDR2 are LNHDA and SQIVND (reference sequence). The CDR3 nucleotides are TGTGCCAGTATGACAGACAATCAGCCCCAGCATTTT. As protein: CASMTDNQPQHF.

The chain couples TRBV5-1 to TRBJ1-1; the match to TRBD1 covers 8 bases. Germline V CDR1 and CDR2: SGHRS, YFSETQ. The CDR3 is made up of 17 amino acids. The trim removed 4 bases at V and 4 bases at J, leaving 15 bases unmatched. CDR3 DNA sequence: TGCGCCAGCAGCGGCTGGACAGGGAGAGGCTGGGGCACTGAAGCTTTCTTT. It encodes CASSGWTGRGWGTEAFF.

The chain uses TRBV18 and TRBJ2-7; a weak D match, TRBD2 (6 bases). Germline V gives CDR1 KGHSH, CDR2 LQKENI. V shed 3 bases and J shed 2 bases, with 20 bases lying between them. This CDR3 has 17 residues. CDR3 sequence reads: CASSPSVGGSGPYEQYF. CDR3 nucleotides: TGTGCCAGCTCACCCTCCGTGGGGGGTAGCGGCCCCTACGAGCAGTACTTC.

CDR3 protein: CASRLGGSGEQYF. The CDR3 DNA sequence: TGCGCCAGCAGGCTCGGGGGTTCGGGCGAGCAGTACTTC. J is TRBJ2-7 and V is TRBV5-1; the D gene is possibly TRBD2 (6 bases). Trimming stripped 5 bases from V and 6 bases from J, with 15 bases between. The CDR3 runs 13 residues. Germline CDR1 SGHRS, CDR2 YFSETQ.

The V and J genes are TRBV2 and TRBJ2-5; 9 nucleotides line up with TRBD2. The CDR3 consists of 15 residues. Trimming cost V 5 bases and J 2 bases; bases outside gene matches: 6. Germline loops: CDR1 SNHLY, CDR2 FYNNEI. DNA for the CDR3: TGTGCCAGCAGTCTACTAGCGGGTCTACAAGAGACCCAGTACTTC. It translates to CASSLLAGLQETQYF.

This clone was counted a single time. This chain links TRBV25-1 with TRBJ2-7; 8 nucleotides align to TRBD2. The junction had 8 bases not matched to a gene; V was cut back by 7 bases and J by 3 bases. CDR3 length: 14 residues. Germline-derived CDR1 and CDR2 are MGHDK and SYGVNS. For the CDR3, the DNA is TGTGCCAGCACCCCCGGGGGGGGTGTCTACGAGCAGTACTTC. Translated: CASTPGGGVYEQYF.

There are a few counts of this clone. The chain joins TRBV6-5 to TRBJ1-5; D perhaps matches TRBD1 (5 bases). From germline, CDR1 is MNHEY and CDR2 SVGAGI. V was shortened by 10 bases and J by 5 bases, with 15 bases between the two germline ends. The CDR3 contains 13 residues. CDR3 protein: CATCNTGDQPQHF. DNA for the CDR3: TGTGCCACCTGCAACACAGGCGATCAGCCCCAGCATTTT.

The genes are TRBV20-1 and TRBJ1-6; possibly TRBD1 for D (5 bases). The CDR3 runs to 11 residues. Germline V gives CDR1 DFQATT, CDR2 SNEGSKA (reference sequence). Trimming shortened V by 8 bases and J by 7 bases, and 9 bases separated the two germline ends. The CDR3 coding sequence is TGCAGTCGACAGTCCAATTCACCCCTCCACTTT. Residues: CSRQSNSPLHF.

The chain employs TRBV3-1 (or the pseudogene TRBV3-2) and TRBJ2-6, with a possible D match to TRBD2 (6 bases). CDR3 length equals 18 residues. Trimming cost V 4 bases and J 0 bases, with 16 bases left between them. CDR1 and CDR2 from the germline V gene are LGHDT and YNNKEL (reference sequence). The CDR3 sequence: CASSPAGTYVSGANVLTF. The CDR3 DNA is TGTGCCAGCAGCCCAGCCGGGACTTACGTCTCTGGGGCCAACGTCCTGACTTTC.

The rearrangement joins TRBV9 to TRBJ1-3, with D uncertain. V was clipped by 3 bases and J by 4 bases, with 20 bases between them. This CDR3 is built from 17 residues. Germline lookup yields CDR1 SGDLS and CDR2 YYNGEE. This chain's CDR3 is CASSAEVVPQGGNTIYF. CDR3 coding DNA: TGTGCCAGCAGCGCCGAGGTAGTCCCGCAAGGAGGAAACACCATATATTTT.

The chain recombines TRBV6-5 with TRBJ2-2, with D tentatively TRBD1 (5 bases). Germline CDR1 is MNHEY and CDR2 is SVGAGI. The CDR3 spans 14 residues. The V end lost 6 bases, the J end lost 7 bases, and 15 bases lay between the germline ends. The CDR3 DNA reads as TGTGCCAGCAGCAGGGTCGAGTACGGCGGGGAGCTGTTTTTT. Its translation is CASSRVEYGGELFF.

The V and J genes are TRBV29-1 and TRBJ1-1, with 10 bases identical to TRBD1. This CDR3 is built from 13 residues. Per the germline V gene, CDR1 is SQVTM and CDR2 is ANQGSEA. Germline trimming cut 6 bases from V and 6 bases from J; bases unmatched to any gene: 7. The CDR3 DNA sequence: TGCAGCGTGCGAGGACAGGGGGGTGCTGAAGCTTTCTTT. It yields the protein CSVRGQGGAEAFF. The full variable domain, rest sourced from reference TRBV29-1 and TRBJ1-1, is SAVISQKPSRDICQRGTSLTIQCQVDSQVTMMFWYRQQPGQSLTLIATANQGSEATYESGFVIDKFPISRPNLTFSTLTVSNMSPEDSSIYLCSVRGQGGAEAFFGQGTRLTVV.

This clone was seen only once. The chain combines TRBV29-1 with TRBJ1-1, with a possible D match to TRBD1 (5 bases). The CDR3 consists of 14 residues. Germline assignment: CDR1 SQVTM and CDR2 ANQGSEA. The ends were cut back, 4 bases at V and 4 bases at J, with 16 bases in the middle. The CDR3 is CSVVVGGEGTEAFF. In DNA form, the CDR3 reads TGCAGCGTTGTAGTTGGGGGGGAGGGCACTGAAGCTTTCTTT.

V is TRBV7-2 and J is TRBJ1-2; D unclear. The V gene lost 2 bases and the J gene lost 6 bases, with 7 bases spanning the gap. The CDR3 totals 12 residues. Germline V lookup: CDR1 SGHTA, CDR2 FQGNSA. The DNA for the CDR3 is TGTGCCAGCAGCTTAACGCGGAATGGCTACACCTTC. This translates into CASSLTRNGYTF.

V and J are TRBV11-2 and TRBJ2-3, with D possibly TRBD1 on 6 matching bases. Trimming shortened V by 1 base and J by 3 bases, and 14 bases separated the two germline ends. The CDR3 runs 16 residues. In germline, CDR1 is SGHAT, CDR2 FQNNGV. CDR3 DNA sequence: TGTGCCAGCAGCTTAGCCCCAGGGGAGAGGACAGATACGCAGTATTTT. Translated, it gives CASSLAPGERTDTQYF.

The rearrangement links TRBV7-2 to TRBJ1-6; 10 nucleotides match TRBD1. The CDR3 loop spans 15 amino acids. Germline CDR1 is SGHTA and CDR2 is FQGNSA. V was clipped by 2 bases and J by 17 bases; unmatched bases: 12. This chain's CDR3 is CASSLNPFGQGDVHF. In nucleotides, the CDR3 is TGTGCCAGCAGCTTAAACCCCTTTGGACAGGGGGACGTCCACTTT. Based on the CDR3 plus reference TRBV7-2 and TRBJ1-6, the full variable domain is GAGVSQSPSNKVTEKGKDVELRCDPISGHTALYWYRQSLGQGLEFLIYFQGNSAPDKSGLPSDRFSAERTGGSVSTLTIQRTQQEDSAVYLCASSLNPFGQGDVHFGNGTRLTVT.

This clone has ten or more counts. The rearrangement links TRBV21-1 to TRBJ1-3; no check of the table's D call, TRBD1, against the DNA was made. TRBV21-1 constitutes a pseudogene. CDR3 length: 17 amino acids. In DNA form, the CDR3 reads TGTGCCAGCCAATTACCACAGGGGGGGCCCTCTGGAAACACCATATATTTT. Translating it yields CASQLPQGGPSGNTIYF.

About this clone itself: The junction departs from the called germline gene at one end, perhaps through a read error. The rearrangement joins TRBV11-2 to TRBJ2-7, with a possible D match to TRBD1 (6 bases). Germline assignment: CDR1 SGHAT and CDR2 FQNNGV. This CDR3 region has 14 residues. The CDR3 here is CASSLLSRGQPPDF. The CDR3 region has the DNA TGTGCCAGCAGCTTGCTTTCCAGAGGACAGCCCCCCGACTTC.

CDR3 amino acids: CASSPQTGEQEKLFF. The CDR3 nucleotides are TGTGCCAGCAGCCCTCAGACAGGGGAACAAGAAAAACTGTTTTTT. The chain couples TRBV5-5 to TRBJ1-4; TRBD1 matches 8 bases. V shed 4 bases and J 8 bases; nucleotides not matched to a gene: 10. The germline CDR1 and CDR2 sequences are SGHKS and YYEKEE (reference sequence). This CDR3 spans 15 amino acids.